A single sample is the source of the 26 T cell receptor beta chains below, sequenced in a study of cytomegalovirus exposure and HLA in healthy donors. PCR was performed using 60 Vbeta and 13 Jbeta primers. Measured with immunoSEQ multiplex PCR; TCRdb has only the in-frame clones, and not every one. The data hold 150,000 to 200,000 clones, with roughly 76% observed a single time. Sequencing was performed on PBMCs. The origin of the receptors is a woman between 18 and 30 years old in good health and CMV-seropositive.

The chain has TRBV5-8 and TRBJ2-7; possible D gene TRBD1, 6 bases. Trimming pared 4 bases from V and 3 bases from J, leaving 17 bases between. The germline V gene has CDR1 SGHTS and CDR2 YDEGEE. The CDR3 totals 15 residues. In DNA, the CDR3 is TGTGCCAGCAGCCGCCAAGGAACAGGGTTCTACGAGCAGTACTTC. Its translation is CASSRQGTGFYEQYF.

This clone was seen more than once but under ten times. The chain is built from TRBV19 and TRBJ1-3; possibly TRBD1 for D (5 bases). CDR3 length: 14 amino acids. The V and J ends lost 2 bases and 2 bases respectively, with 7 bases between them. The germline CDR1 and CDR2 sequences are LNHDA and SQIVND (reference sequence). The CDR3, as DNA: TGTGCCAGTAGTATAAGGGGTACTGGAAACACCATATATTTT. It translates to CASSIRGTGNTIYF. The full variable domain, rest sourced from reference TRBV19 and TRBJ1-3, is DGGITQSPKYLFRKEGQNVTLSCEQNLNHDAMYWYRQDPGQGLRLIYYSQIVNDFQKGDIAEGYSVSREKKESFPLTVTSAQKNPTAFYLCASSIRGTGNTIYFGEGSWLTVV.

This clone has only a few counts. The chain has TRBV7-3 and TRBJ2-6; D uncertain. The CDR3 sequence is 15 residues long. Trimming removed 5 bases at V and 0 bases at J, with 8 bases between. CDR1 is SGHTA and CDR2 is FQGTGA in the germline V gene. DNA for the CDR3: TGTGCCAGCAGCCCTGAGGTCTCTGGGGCCAACGTCCTGACTTTC. Its translation: CASSPEVSGANVLTF.

The chain links TRBV6-6 to TRBJ2-1, with 15 bases that match TRBD2. The germline V gene encodes CDR1 MNHNY and CDR2 SVGAGI (reference sequence). V gave up 6 bases and J gave up 10 bases; unmatched junction bases: 4. The CDR3 is made up of 14 amino acids. For the CDR3, the DNA is TGTGCCAGCAGGTGGACTAGCGGGGGGGACGAGCAGTTCTTC. Residues: CASRWTSGGDEQFF.

This chain connects TRBV11-3 to TRBJ2-2; 8 bases are a match to TRBD1. This CDR3 is 16 amino acids long. Germline CDR1 is SGHNT and CDR2 is YENEEA. The trim removed 5 bases at V and 0 bases at J, leaving 5 bases unmatched. The CDR3 nucleotides are TGTGCCAGCAGCCTAAGACAGGGGACGAACACCGGGGAGCTGTTTTTT. It translates to CASSLRQGTNTGELFF. The complete variable domain, with remaining parts taken from reference TRBV11-3 and TRBJ2-2, reads EAGVVQSPRYKIIEKKQPVAFWCNPISGHNTLYWYLQNLGQGPELLIRYENEEAVDDSQLPKDRFSAERLKGVDSTLKIQPAELGDSAVYLCASSLRQGTNTGELFFGEGSRLTVL.

The CDR3 nucleotides are TGTGCCAGCAGCGCCCCCGGGAATCAAGAGACCCAGTACTTC. It specifies CASSAPGNQETQYF. The gene calls are TRBV5-4 and TRBJ2-5; maybe TRBD2 (5 bases). The CDR3 extends over 14 amino acids. V shed 4 bases and J shed 2 bases, with 12 bases lying between them. Per germline, CDR1 SGHNT and CDR2 YYREEE (reference sequence). Using reference TRBV5-4 and TRBJ2-5 for the parts outside the CDR3, the full variable domain is ETGVTQSPTHLIKTRGQQVTLRCSSQSGHNTVSWYQQALGQGPQFIFQYYREEENGRGNFPPRFSGLQFPNYSSELNVNALELDDSALYLCASSAPGNQETQYFGPGTRLLVL.

This chain uses TRBV7-3 with TRBJ1-5; maybe TRBD1 (5 bases). Trimming stripped 2 bases from V and 4 bases from J, with 12 bases between. CDR3 length equals 15 residues. CDR1 is SGHTA and CDR2 is FQGTGA in the germline V gene. Here the CDR3 reads CASSLWGEANQPQHF. The CDR3 DNA follows: TGTGCCAGCAGCTTATGGGGGGAAGCGAATCAGCCCCAGCATTTT.

This chain connects TRBV7-2 to TRBJ2-7; D is possibly TRBD2 (5 bases). The germline V and J ends were trimmed by 0 bases and 5 bases, with 26 bases remaining between them. The V gene's germline CDR1 is SGHTA and CDR2 FQGNSA. This CDR3 has 19 amino acids. The CDR3 nucleotides read TGTGCCAGCAGCTTAGCCGGTTTTTGGTCAGGAGGTTTTGTGCACGAGCAGTACTTC. Residues: CASSLAGFWSGGFVHEQYF.

The chain carries TRBV7-3 and TRBJ1-6, with TRBD1 matching over 8 bases. V lost 4 bases, J lost 6 bases, and 8 bases stayed unmatched. In germline, CDR1 is SGHTA, CDR2 FQGTGA. The CDR3 totals 16 residues. The chain's CDR3 is CASSSLDRGGNSPLHF. CDR3 nucleotide sequence: TGTGCCAGCAGCTCGTTAGACAGGGGAGGTAATTCACCCCTCCACTTT.

The rearrangement uses TRBV6-1 and TRBJ1-2, with 11 bases that match TRBD1. Unmatched junction bases numbered 6, after V lost 8 bases and J lost 4 bases. This CDR3 spans 14 amino acids. The germline V gene encodes CDR1 MNHNS and CDR2 SASEGT. CDR3 nucleotide sequence: TGTGCCAGCGAGGGGACAGGGGGTATCTATGGCTACACCTTC. Its protein product is CASEGTGGIYGYTF.

The V gene is TRBV19, the J gene TRBJ1-2, with TRBD1 matching over 7 bases. CDR1 is LNHDA, CDR2 SQIVND, per germline (reference sequence). Trimming at V came to 9 bases and at J to 1 base, leaving 23 bases not matched to a gene. This CDR3 comprises 19 residues. The CDR3 protein is CASNGPKGGVGRVNYGYTF. CDR3 DNA: TGTGCCAGCAATGGTCCTAAAGGGGGCGTGGGAAGGGTTAACTATGGCTACACCTTC.

The rearrangement links TRBV7-9 to TRBJ1-1, with unresolved D. There are 15 residues in the CDR3. The V end lost 1 base, the J end lost 0 bases, and 9 bases lay between the germline ends. The V gene's germline CDR1 is SEHNR and CDR2 FQNEAQ (reference sequence). The CDR3 here is CASSLGGGVNTEAFF. The CDR3 DNA sequence: TGTGCCAGCAGCTTAGGAGGAGGAGTGAACACTGAAGCTTTCTTT. The full variable domain, completed using reference TRBV7-9 and TRBJ1-1, is DTGVSQNPRHKITKRGQNVTFRCDPISEHNRLYWYRQTLGQGPEFLTYFQNEAQLEKSRLLSDRFSAERPKGSFSTLEIQRTEQGDSAMYLCASSLGGGVNTEAFFGQGTRLTVV.

The chain is built from TRBV5-1 and TRBJ2-5, with D tentatively TRBD2 (5 bases). Trimming took 0 bases from V and 5 from J, leaving 17 bases between them. Germline CDR1 is SGHRS and CDR2 is YFSETQ. The CDR3 totals 16 residues. DNA for the CDR3: TGCGCCAGCAGCTTGGATATAGCGTCCCTCCGTGAGACCCAGTACTTC. It codes for CASSLDIASLRETQYF.

The table lists this clone with a count of one. The rearrangement links TRBV5-1 to TRBJ2-6, with 7 bases matching TRBD1. Trimming removed 3 bases from V and 0 bases from J; junction bases left unmatched: 9. Germline V gene data show CDR1 as SGHRS and CDR2 as YFSETQ. CDR3 size: 18 residues. This CDR3 is CASSSTTGASSGANVLTF. DNA for the CDR3: TGCGCCAGCAGCTCCACTACAGGGGCGAGCTCTGGGGCCAACGTCCTGACTTTC. The complete variable domain, with remaining parts taken from reference TRBV5-1 and TRBJ2-6, reads KAGVTQTPRYLIKTRGQQVTLSCSPISGHRSVSWYQQTPGQGLQFLFEYFSETQRNKGNFPGRFSGRQFSNSRSEMNVSTLELGDSALYLCASSSTTGASSGANVLTFGAGSRLTVL.

This clone was recorded only once. The V gene is TRBV4-1, the J gene TRBJ1-5, with D possibly being TRBD1 (5 bases). V lost 0 bases and J 7 bases, leaving 13 bases between the germline ends. The CDR3 spans 15 residues. CDR1 and CDR2 (germline): MGHRA, YSYEKL. CDR3 bases: TGCGCCAGCAGCCAAGATGTCAGGCCAGGGCAGCCCCAGCATTTT. This encodes CASSQDVRPGQPQHF.

The chain uses TRBV27 and TRBJ1-5; 8 bases are a match to TRBD1. V was pared by 3 bases and J by 7 bases, with 5 bases of the junction left unmatched. This CDR3 is built from 14 residues. Looked up from germline, CDR1 is MNHEY and CDR2 is SMNVEV (reference sequence). The CDR3, as DNA: TGTGCCAGCAGTTTGACAGGGGTAGGGCAGCCCCAGCATTTT. Translation: CASSLTGVGQPQHF.

The chain uses TRBV4-1 and TRBJ1-1; 8 nucleotides align to TRBD1. The CDR3 extends over 17 amino acids. The germline V gene encodes CDR1 MGHRA and CDR2 YSYEKL. The ends lost 0 bases at V and 1 base at J; junction bases unmatched: 7. The CDR3 here is CASSQEVGGTGNTEAFF. DNA of the CDR3: TGCGCCAGCAGCCAAGAGGTAGGTGGGACAGGGAACACTGAAGCTTTCTTT.

The CDR3 sequence: CASSRGGEQYF. CDR3 bases: TGTGCCAGCAGCCGGGGGGGCGAGCAGTACTTC. This chain joins TRBV11-3 and TRBJ2-7, with 8 bases fitting TRBD2. CDR1 is SGHNT and CDR2 is YENEEA in the germline V gene. V was clipped by 5 bases and J by 6 bases; unmatched bases: 0. This CDR3 has 11 amino acids.

The V and J genes are TRBV5-1 and TRBJ1-6; D is possibly TRBD1 (6 bases). Germline CDR1 SGHRS, CDR2 YFSETQ. V lost 3 bases and J lost 5, with 9 bases in between. The CDR3 runs 14 residues. The CDR3 region is CASSWTADNSPLHF. The CDR3 nucleotides read TGCGCCAGCAGCTGGACAGCGGATAATTCACCCCTCCACTTT.

The chain is built from TRBV19 and TRBJ1-5; D remains unclear. V was shortened by 3 bases and J by 0 bases, with 6 bases between the two germline ends. In germline, CDR1 is LNHDA, CDR2 SQIVND (reference sequence). The CDR3 has 14 residues. The CDR3 is CASSMANSNQPQHF. In DNA, the CDR3 is TGTGCCAGTAGTATGGCCAATAGCAATCAGCCCCAGCATTTT. The entire variable domain, with the rest obtained from reference TRBV19 and TRBJ1-5, is as follows: DGGITQSPKYLFRKEGQNVTLSCEQNLNHDAMYWYRQDPGQGLRLIYYSQIVNDFQKGDIAEGYSVSREKKESFPLTVTSAQKNPTAFYLCASSMANSNQPQHFGDGTRLSIL.

The V and J genes are TRBV11-2 and TRBJ2-3; the D gene is possibly TRBD1 (6 bases). Germline V gene sequence: CDR1 SGHAT, CDR2 FQNNGV. The CDR3 runs 19 residues. V was shortened by 5 bases and J by 6 bases, with 30 bases between the two germline ends. The CDR3 sequence is CASSLFLLQGIGFLDTQYF. The CDR3 region has the DNA TGTGCCAGCAGCCTATTTCTTCTACAGGGAATTGGTTTTTTGGATACGCAGTATTTT.

The chain employs TRBV9 and TRBJ1-6; D is possibly TRBD1 (6 bases). Germline values: CDR1 SGDLS, CDR2 YYNGEE. V gave up 0 bases and J gave up 0 bases, with 10 bases separating them. The CDR3 extends over 17 amino acids. The CDR3 loop reads CASSVGQAGSYNSPLHF. The DNA for the CDR3 is TGTGCCAGCAGCGTAGGACAGGCTGGCTCCTATAATTCACCCCTCCACTTT.

This clone was counted once. This rearrangement joins TRBV10-3 to TRBJ1-5, with TRBD1 as a possible D gene (6 bases). The V and J ends lost 10 bases and 5 bases respectively, with 24 bases between them. This CDR3 has 16 residues. The germline CDR1 and CDR2 sequences are ENHRY and SYGVKD. The CDR3 DNA follows: TGTGCCACCAGGGGTGGGCCTTCAGCGGGGGATCAGCCCCAGCATTTT. This codes for CATRGGPSAGDQPQHF.

This clone was detected only a few times. The chain has TRBV7-8 and TRBJ2-7; the D gene is possibly TRBD1 (6 bases). This CDR3 contains 15 residues. V lost 5 bases, J lost 5 bases, and 19 bases lay in between. Germline lookup yields CDR1 SGHVS and CDR2 FQNEAQ. In DNA form, the CDR3 reads TGTGCCAGCAGCCGGACAGAGTACTCATCCAACGAGCAGTACTTC. Its translation is CASSRTEYSSNEQYF.

The chain carries TRBV7-2 and TRBJ2-2; TRBD1 might be the D (6 bases). The V end lost 5 bases, the J end lost 1 base, and 11 bases lay between the germline ends. Germline-derived CDR1 and CDR2 are SGHTA and FQGNSA. This CDR3 is built from 15 residues. The DNA of the CDR3 is TGTGCCAGCAGCCCGACGGGACAGAACACCGGGGAGCTGTTTTTT. As protein: CASSPTGQNTGELFF. The full variable domain, rest sourced from reference TRBV7-2 and TRBJ2-2, is GAGVSQSPSNKVTEKGKDVELRCDPISGHTALYWYRQSLGQGLEFLIYFQGNSAPDKSGLPSDRFSAERTGGSVSTLTIQRTQQEDSAVYLCASSPTGQNTGELFFGEGSRLTVL.

V is TRBV7-9 and J is TRBJ2-2; D remains unclear. This CDR3 has 12 residues. Germline loops: CDR1 SEHNR, CDR2 FQNEAQ (reference sequence). The V end was cut by 3 bases, the J end by 4 bases, with 3 bases between. The CDR3 loop is CASSLATGELFF. The CDR3 DNA sequence: TGTGCCAGCAGCTTGGCCACCGGGGAGCTGTTTTTT.